This TCR beta chain originates from a study of blood T cells in healthy people across ages. General study points: Roughly linear age-related decline in beta diversity appeared, significant by age roughly 40. Higher diversity and more naive CD4+ cells were features of long-lived donors, compared to aged donors.

This CDR3 is built from 16 residues. V was pared by 1 base and J by 5 bases, with 8 bases of the junction left unmatched. In germline, CDR1 is SGHRS, CDR2 YFSETQ. Notes on this clonotype: Its antigen is unidentified.

Ranging in age from roughly 6 to 90, the donors were healthy Caucasian individuals from Russia. Then a second PCR, running about 6 to 12 cycles, was carried out with a sample-barcoded 5' primer and a J-beta primer mix. Carrying 12 random nucleotides, a template-switch adaptor labeled each individual cDNA molecule. TCRdb reprocessed the 5' RACE reads via MiXCR and lists one record per CDR3 protein. The sample has under 750,000 distinct CDR3 sequences, 47% seen once; the top ten hold around 23%. The sequenced sample consisted of blood. The sequence was collected from a man aged 80 or over in good health. V and J are TRBV5-1 and TRBJ2-1; 8 nucleotides align to TRBD2. CDR3 loop: CASSLFAGGINNEQFF. DNA for the CDR3: TGCGCCAGCAGCTTGTTTGCGGGAGGAATAAACAATGAGCAGTTCTTC.